The 8 T cell receptor beta chains reported below all come from one sample, sequenced in a study of blood T cell repertoires in COVID-19. The protocol was immunoSEQ multiplex PCR, while the TCRdb copy is restricted to in-frame clones and leaves out a portion. The table has around 700,000 clones, over 80% seen once. Material for sequencing was peripheral blood. The receptor source for this set is a woman aged 18-29 years with acute or convalescent COVID-19.

V usage is TRBV24-1 and J usage is TRBJ1-2; 10 bases fit TRBD1. Germline V gene lookup returns CDR1 KGHDR and CDR2 SFDVKD. This CDR3 contains 16 residues. Trimming took 1 base from V and 3 from J; bases not matched to a gene: 4. The CDR3 is CATSDFSGTGDYGYTF. DNA for the CDR3: TGTGCCACCAGTGATTTTAGCGGGACAGGGGACTATGGCTACACCTTC.

The gene calls are TRBV29-1 and TRBJ1-2; D is unresolved. The CDR3 has 13 amino acids. V was pared by 6 bases and J by 6 bases, with 17 bases between. Germline V lookup: CDR1 SQVTM, CDR2 ANQGSEA. The CDR3 reads CSVGGRAPDGYTF. The DNA for the CDR3 is TGCAGCGTCGGAGGACGGGCCCCTGATGGCTACACCTTC.

The chain carries TRBV29-1 and TRBJ2-7; TRBD1 aligns across 11 bases. The CDR3 totals 12 residues. Germline-derived CDR1 and CDR2 are SQVTM and ANQGSEA. With V trimmed by 8 bases and J by 5 bases, 5 bases remained unmatched. The CDR3 loop reads CSTRTGGNEQYF. The CDR3 nucleotides read TGCAGCACAAGGACAGGGGGCAACGAGCAGTACTTC.

V gene TRBV27 combines with J gene TRBJ1-5; 9 nucleotides agree with TRBD1. V shed 5 bases and J 9 bases; nucleotides not matched to a gene: 11. CDR3 length equals 15 residues. Germline V gene lookup returns CDR1 MNHEY and CDR2 SMNVEV (reference sequence). Here the CDR3 reads CASSTRTGALLPQHF. The CDR3 nucleotides are TGTGCCAGCAGTACCCGGACAGGGGCCCTCTTGCCCCAGCATTTT.

The rearrangement links TRBV28 to TRBJ1-1, with D unresolved. Germline-derived CDR1 and CDR2 are MDHEN and SYDVKM. The CDR3 consists of 14 residues. In DNA form, the CDR3 reads TGTGCAGCCGGGTCTACCTCTGCCAACACTGAAGCTTTCTTT. Translating it yields CAAGSTSANTEAFF.

V usage is TRBV5-1 and J usage is TRBJ1-4; no clear D gene. Germline assignment: CDR1 SGHRS and CDR2 YFSETQ. CDR3 length equals 14 residues. V shed 1 base and J shed 7 bases, with 11 bases lying between them. CDR3: CASSLNIEGEKLFF. For the CDR3, the DNA is TGCGCCAGCAGCTTGAATATAGAGGGTGAAAAACTGTTTTTT.

V is TRBV19 and J is TRBJ2-3, with D possibly matching TRBD1 (6 bases). The germline V gene encodes CDR1 LNHDA and CDR2 SQIVND (reference sequence). The CDR3 has 14 residues. Between the trimmed V and J ends, which lost 1 base and 6 bases, there was a span of 11 bases. The CDR3 sequence: CASSIGAGEDTQYF. The CDR3 nucleotides read TGTGCCAGTAGTATAGGGGCAGGGGAGGATACGCAGTATTTT.

The gene calls are TRBV29-1 and TRBJ1-6; 9 bases are a match to TRBD1. There are 18 residues in the CDR3. In germline, CDR1 is SQVTM, CDR2 ANQGSEA. V trimming: 7 bases; J trimming: 0 bases; junction bases outside the gene matches: 13. The CDR3 coding sequence is TGCAGCGCCACCTTCCGGGACAGGGCGGGCTCCTATAATTCACCCCTCCACTTT. Translated: CSATFRDRAGSYNSPLHF.